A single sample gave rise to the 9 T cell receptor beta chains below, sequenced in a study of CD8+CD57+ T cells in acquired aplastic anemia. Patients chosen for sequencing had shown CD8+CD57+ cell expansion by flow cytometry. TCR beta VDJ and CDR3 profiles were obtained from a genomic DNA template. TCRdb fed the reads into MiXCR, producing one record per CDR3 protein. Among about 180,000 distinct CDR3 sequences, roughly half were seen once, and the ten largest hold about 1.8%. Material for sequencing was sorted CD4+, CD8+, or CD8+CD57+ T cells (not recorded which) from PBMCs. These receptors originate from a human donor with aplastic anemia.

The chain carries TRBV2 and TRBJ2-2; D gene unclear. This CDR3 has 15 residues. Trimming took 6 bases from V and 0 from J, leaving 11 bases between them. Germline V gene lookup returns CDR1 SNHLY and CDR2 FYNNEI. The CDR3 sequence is CASSVEESNTGELFF. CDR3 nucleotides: TGTGCCAGCAGCGTCGAGGAATCGAACACCGGGGAGCTGTTTTTT.

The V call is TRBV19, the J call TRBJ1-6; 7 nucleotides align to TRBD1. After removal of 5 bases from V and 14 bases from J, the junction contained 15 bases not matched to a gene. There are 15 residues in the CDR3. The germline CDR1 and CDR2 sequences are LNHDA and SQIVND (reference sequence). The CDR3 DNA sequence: TGTGCCAGTAGTCCCAGGGGGATAAGCCATTCGGCCCTCCACTTT. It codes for CASSPRGISHSALHF.

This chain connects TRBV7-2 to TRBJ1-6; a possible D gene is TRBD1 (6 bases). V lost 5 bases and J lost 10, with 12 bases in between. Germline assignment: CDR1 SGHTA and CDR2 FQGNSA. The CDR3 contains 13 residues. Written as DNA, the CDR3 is TGTGCCAGCAGCAATCAGGGGAGGTCACCCCTCCACTTT. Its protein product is CASSNQGRSPLHF.

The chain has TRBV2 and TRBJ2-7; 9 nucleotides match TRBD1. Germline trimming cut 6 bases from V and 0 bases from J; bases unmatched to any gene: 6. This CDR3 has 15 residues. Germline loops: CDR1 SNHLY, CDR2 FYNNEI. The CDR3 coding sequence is TGTGCCAGCAGCGGGGGGACAGGGAGCTCCTACGAGCAGTACTTC. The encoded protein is CASSGGTGSSYEQYF.

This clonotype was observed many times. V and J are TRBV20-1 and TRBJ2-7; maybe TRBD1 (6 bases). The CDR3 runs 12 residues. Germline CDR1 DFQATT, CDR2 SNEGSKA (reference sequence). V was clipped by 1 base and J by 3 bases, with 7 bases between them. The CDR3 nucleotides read TGCAGTGCTAGAGTCAGGGGCTACGAGCAGTACTTC. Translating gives CSARVRGYEQYF.

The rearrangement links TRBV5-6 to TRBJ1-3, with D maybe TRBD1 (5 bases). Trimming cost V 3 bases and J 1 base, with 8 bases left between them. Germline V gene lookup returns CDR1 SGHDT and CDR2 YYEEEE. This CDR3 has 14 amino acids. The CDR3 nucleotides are TGTGCCAGCAGCTCTGGGGCTTCTGGAAACACCATATATTTT. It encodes CASSSGASGNTIYF.

CDR3: CASSFVNQPQHF. CDR3 sequence (DNA): TGTGCCAGCAGCTTCGTAAATCAGCCCCAGCATTTT. The V gene is TRBV7-9, the J gene TRBJ1-5; unclear D gene. Trimming removed 3 bases from V and 4 bases from J, with 4 bases in between. This CDR3 region has 12 residues. Per the germline V gene, CDR1 is SEHNR and CDR2 is FQNEAQ (reference sequence).

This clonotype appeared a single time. The CDR3 bases are TGTGCCAGCAGCTTGATCCGGGGGGGGTCAGATACGCAGTATTTT. Its translation: CASSLIRGGSDTQYF. The rearrangement uses TRBV11-1 and TRBJ2-3, with TRBD2 matching 8 bases. The trim removed 3 bases at V and 4 bases at J, leaving 6 bases unmatched. CDR1 SGHAT and CDR2 FQDESV come from the germline V gene (reference sequence). The CDR3 has 15 residues.

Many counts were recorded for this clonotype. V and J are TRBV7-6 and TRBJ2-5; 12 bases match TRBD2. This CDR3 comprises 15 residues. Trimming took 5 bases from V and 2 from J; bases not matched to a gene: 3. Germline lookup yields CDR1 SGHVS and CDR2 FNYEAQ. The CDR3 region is CASSPGLAGQETQYF. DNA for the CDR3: TGTGCCAGCAGCCCAGGACTAGCGGGGCAAGAGACCCAGTACTTC.